These 13 T cell receptor beta chains were sequenced from one sample in a study of response to subunit inactivated influenza vaccine. TCRdb re-analysed the RT-PCR reads in MiXCR, keeping a single row per CDR3 protein. Of roughly 650,000 distinct CDR3 sequences in the sample, approximately 14% were seen once. The sample was PBMCs from blood, taken approximately 15 days before vaccination. These receptors all come from a man aged 50 to 60 who received an inactivated influenza vaccine.

The chain couples TRBV3-1 to TRBJ2-7; no firm D call. CDR3 length: 14 amino acids. Trimming took off 1 base at V and 0 bases at J, with 7 bases between the two ends. Germline-derived CDR1 and CDR2 are LGHDT and YNNKEL (reference sequence). The CDR3 is CASSQARSSYEQYF. Here the CDR3 DNA reads TGTGCCAGCAGCCAAGCAAGGAGCTCCTACGAGCAGTACTTC.

The J gene is TRBJ1-4, the V gene TRBV20-1; tentative D call: TRBD1 (5 bases). This CDR3 contains 16 residues. V was clipped by 6 bases and J by 5 bases, with 22 bases between them. The germline V gene encodes CDR1 DFQATT and CDR2 SNEGSKA (reference sequence). This CDR3 is CSALGRPFRANEKLFF. CDR3 coding DNA: TGCAGTGCCCTGGGACGGCCCTTCAGGGCCAATGAAAAACTGTTTTTT.

The V and J genes are TRBV19 and TRBJ2-1, with 8 bases identical to TRBD1. Looked up from germline, CDR1 is LNHDA and CDR2 is SQIVND (reference sequence). The CDR3 is 17 amino acids. After removal of 0 bases from V and 5 bases from J, the junction contained 9 bases not matched to a gene. CDR3 in amino acids: CASSIDNPGGFHNEQFF. The DNA for the CDR3 is TGTGCCAGTAGTATAGATAACCCAGGGGGCTTCCACAATGAGCAGTTCTTC.

The rearrangement uses TRBV4-3 and TRBJ2-3; D is tentatively TRBD1 or TRBD2 (6 bases each). This CDR3 region has 17 residues. V was trimmed by 1 base and J by 0 bases, leaving 14 bases between them. Germline lookup yields CDR1 LGHNA and CDR2 YSLEER. CDR3 residues: CASSQGGASFSTDTQYF. DNA for the CDR3: TGCGCCAGCAGCCAAGGGGGGGCTTCATTTAGCACAGATACGCAGTATTTT.

The rearrangement joins TRBV10-3 to TRBJ2-1, with TRBD2 matching 13 bases. Germline V CDR1 and CDR2: ENHRY, SYGVKD. The CDR3 is 18 residues long. After removal of 8 bases from V and 0 bases from J, the junction contained 10 bases not matched to a gene. In DNA form, the CDR3 reads TGTGCCATCGCAGGAGGACTAGCGGGGGTTAGCTCCTACAATGAGCAGTTCTTC. It specifies CAIAGGLAGVSSYNEQFF.

This clonotype appeared a few times. V gene TRBV10-3 combines with J gene TRBJ2-1; D is possibly TRBD1 or TRBD2 (6 bases each). The CDR3 runs to 16 residues. V lost 5 bases and J 7 bases, leaving 21 bases between the germline ends. CDR1 is ENHRY, CDR2 SYGVKD, per germline. In DNA, the CDR3 is TGTGCCATCAGTCAGGGGTCCGGGACTCACTCTAATGAGCAGTTCTTC. Amino acids: CAISQGSGTHSNEQFF.

V is TRBV2 and J is TRBJ2-7; D unresolved. V lost 6 bases and J lost 3, with 18 bases in between. The CDR3 is made up of 15 amino acids. CDR1 and CDR2 from the germline V gene are SNHLY and FYNNEI. CDR3 bases: TGTGCCAGCAGACCCACCGGCGGCTCTATCTACGAGCAGTACTTC. Translation: CASRPTGGSIYEQYF.

This clonotype was picked up a small number of times. The chain is built from TRBV7-2 and TRBJ1-6; 8 bases are a match to TRBD1. This CDR3 spans 14 amino acids. Germline assignment: CDR1 SGHTA and CDR2 FQGNSA. Unmatched junction bases numbered 8, after V lost 5 bases and J lost 11 bases. CDR3 sequence reads: CASSPGLDRAPLHF. The CDR3 DNA follows: TGTGCCAGCAGCCCGGGACTGGACAGGGCACCCCTCCACTTT.

The chain joins TRBV12-3 or TRBV12-4 to TRBJ2-1, with D maybe TRBD1 (6 bases). This CDR3 is 17 amino acids long. The V and J ends lost 6 bases and 14 bases respectively, with 32 bases between them. DNA of the CDR3: TGTGCCAGCAGCGTACACAGGGTTTGTCGCCCCCGCTACATGGAGTTCTTC. This translates into CASSVHRVCRPRYMEFF.

The table lists this clonotype with a few counts. This chain connects TRBV12-3 or TRBV12-4 to TRBJ1-5; 7 nucleotides line up with TRBD1. Trimming took 6 bases from V and 6 from J; bases not matched to a gene: 8. The CDR3 covers 14 residues. The CDR3 bases are TGTGCCAGCAGCGGACAGGCCGGGGCTCAGCCCCAGCATTTT. This translates into CASSGQAGAQPQHF.

Note on this clonotype: Its ends do not fully match the called genes, so a read error is possible. The V gene is TRBV5-1, the J gene TRBJ2-3, with 8 bases identical to TRBD2. Germline-derived CDR1 and CDR2 are SGHRS and YFSETQ. CDR3 size: 16 residues. The CDR3 DNA is TGCGCCAGCAGCTTGGTTCAGCGGGGGCAGGGAAATACGCGGTATTTT. It translates to CASSLVQRGQGNTRYF.

This clonotype was counted between two and nine times. The chain has TRBV12-3 or TRBV12-4 and TRBJ1-1; 9 positions match TRBD1. This CDR3 spans 14 amino acids. J gave up 11 bases and V 6 bases, and 13 bases lay outside the gene matches. The CDR3 sequence is CASSSGTGSFGAFF. The DNA for the CDR3 is TGTGCCAGCAGCTCCGGGACAGGGAGCTTCGGGGCTTTCTTT.

The V call is TRBV4-3, the J call TRBJ2-5, with D perhaps given as TRBD1 or TRBD2 (6 bases each). In germline, CDR1 is LGHNA, CDR2 YSLEER. CDR3 length: 15 residues. With 1 base removed from V and 5 bases from J, the gap between germline ends came to 14 bases. DNA for the CDR3: TGCGCCAGCAGCCAAGGGAGGGGGGTGTACGAGACCCAGTACTTC. Protein product: CASSQGRGVYETQYF.